This T cell receptor beta chain is from a study of T cell changes during pregnancy in multiple sclerosis. V lost 4 bases to trimming and J lost 7 bases, with 20 bases between them. The CDR3 loop spans 15 amino acids. Germline V gene lookup returns CDR1 SGDLS and CDR2 YYNGEE. Sequenced by immunoSEQ multiplex PCR; TCRdb stores in-frame clones only, minus some. In the table there are about 40,000 clones, roughly 90% of which are singletons. The source is a female donor with multiple sclerosis, enrolled in a pregnancy study. Sequencing was performed on CD4+ T cells from peripheral blood mononuclear cells, taken before pregnancy. The rearrangement links TRBV9 to TRBJ1-2, with D unresolved. The DNA of the CDR3 is TGTGCCAGCAGCCCCCACAGAGTTTTGGTCGGTGGCTACACCTTC. It codes for CASSPHRVLVGGYTF. The complete variable domain, with remaining parts taken from reference TRBV9 and TRBJ1-2, reads DSGVTQTPKHLITATGQRVTLRCSPRSGDLSVYWYQQSLDQGLQFLIQYYNGEERAKGNILERFSAQQFPDLHSELNLSSLELGDSALYFCASSPHRVLVGGYTFGSGTRLTVV.